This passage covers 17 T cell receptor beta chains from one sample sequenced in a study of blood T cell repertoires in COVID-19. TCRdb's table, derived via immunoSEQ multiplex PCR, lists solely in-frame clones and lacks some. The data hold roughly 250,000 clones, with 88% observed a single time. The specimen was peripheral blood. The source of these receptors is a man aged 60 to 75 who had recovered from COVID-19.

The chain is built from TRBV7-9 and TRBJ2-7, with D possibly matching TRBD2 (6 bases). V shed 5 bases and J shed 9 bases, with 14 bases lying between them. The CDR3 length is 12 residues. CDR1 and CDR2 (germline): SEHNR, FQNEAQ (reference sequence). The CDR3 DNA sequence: TGTGCCAGCAGCCTAGGGGCCGGGGGGCAGTACTTC. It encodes CASSLGAGGQYF. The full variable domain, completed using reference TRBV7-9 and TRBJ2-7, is DTGVSQNPRHKITKRGQNVTFRCDPISEHNRLYWYRQTLGQGPEFLTYFQNEAQLEKSRLLSDRFSAERPKGSFSTLEIQRTEQGDSAMYLCASSLGAGGQYFGPGTRLTVT.

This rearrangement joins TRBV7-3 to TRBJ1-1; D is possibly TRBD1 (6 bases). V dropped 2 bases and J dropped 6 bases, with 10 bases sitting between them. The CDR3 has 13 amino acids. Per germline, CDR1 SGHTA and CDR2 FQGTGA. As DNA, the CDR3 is TGTGCCAGCAGCTTAGGGACATCCCCTGAAGCTTTCTTT. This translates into CASSLGTSPEAFF.

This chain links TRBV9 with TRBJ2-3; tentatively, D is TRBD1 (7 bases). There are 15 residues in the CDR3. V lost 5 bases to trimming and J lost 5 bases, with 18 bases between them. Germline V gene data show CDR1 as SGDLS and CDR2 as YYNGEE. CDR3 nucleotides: TGTGCCAGCAGTTTGGCGGGACAGCTTTTAGATACGCAGTATTTT. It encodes CASSLAGQLLDTQYF.

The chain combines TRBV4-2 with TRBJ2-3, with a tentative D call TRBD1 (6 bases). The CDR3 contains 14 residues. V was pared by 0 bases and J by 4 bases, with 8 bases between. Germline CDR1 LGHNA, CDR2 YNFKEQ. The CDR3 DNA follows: TGTGCCAGCAGCCAAGATACAGGGCCAGATACGCAGTATTTT. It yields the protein CASSQDTGPDTQYF.

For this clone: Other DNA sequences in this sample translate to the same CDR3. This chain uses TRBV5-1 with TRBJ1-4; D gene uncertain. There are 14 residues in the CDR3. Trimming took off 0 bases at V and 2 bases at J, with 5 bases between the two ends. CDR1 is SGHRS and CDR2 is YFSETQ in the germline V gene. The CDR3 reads CASSLAGTNEKLFF. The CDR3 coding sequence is TGCGCCAGCAGCTTGGCGGGGACTAATGAAAAACTGTTTTTT.

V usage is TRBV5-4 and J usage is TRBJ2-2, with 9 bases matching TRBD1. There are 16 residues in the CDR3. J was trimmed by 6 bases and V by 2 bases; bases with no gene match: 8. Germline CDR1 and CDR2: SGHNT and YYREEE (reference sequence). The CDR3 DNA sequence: TGTGCCAGCAGCTTTGAGGGACAGGGCAAGGCCGGGGAGCTGTTTTTT. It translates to CASSFEGQGKAGELFF.

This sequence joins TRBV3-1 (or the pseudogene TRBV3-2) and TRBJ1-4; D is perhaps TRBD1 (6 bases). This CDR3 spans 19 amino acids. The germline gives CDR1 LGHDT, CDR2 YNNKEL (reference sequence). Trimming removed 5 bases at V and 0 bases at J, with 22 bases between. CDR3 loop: CASSKPGQPTIATNEKLFF. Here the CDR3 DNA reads TGTGCCAGCAGCAAACCGGGACAACCAACAATTGCAACTAATGAAAAACTGTTTTTT.

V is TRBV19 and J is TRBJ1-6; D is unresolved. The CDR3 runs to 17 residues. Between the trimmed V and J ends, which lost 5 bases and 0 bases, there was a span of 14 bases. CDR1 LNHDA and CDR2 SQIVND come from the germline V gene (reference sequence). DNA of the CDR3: TGTGCCAGTAGTCCCCTCCCGGACTTCTCCTATAATTCACCCCTCCACTTT. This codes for CASSPLPDFSYNSPLHF.

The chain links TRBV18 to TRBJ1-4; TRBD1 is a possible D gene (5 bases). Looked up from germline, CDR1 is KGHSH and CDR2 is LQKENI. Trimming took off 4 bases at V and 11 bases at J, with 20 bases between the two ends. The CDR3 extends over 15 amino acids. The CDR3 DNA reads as TGTGCCAGCTCACGAGCTGCAGGGAAGGAGTGGAAACTGTTTTTT. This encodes CASSRAAGKEWKLFF.

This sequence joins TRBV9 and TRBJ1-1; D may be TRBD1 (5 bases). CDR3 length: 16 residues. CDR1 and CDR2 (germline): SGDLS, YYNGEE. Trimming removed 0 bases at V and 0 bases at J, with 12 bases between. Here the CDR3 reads CASSVGRVGMNTEAFF. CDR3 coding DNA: TGTGCCAGCAGCGTAGGCAGGGTTGGGATGAACACTGAAGCTTTCTTT.

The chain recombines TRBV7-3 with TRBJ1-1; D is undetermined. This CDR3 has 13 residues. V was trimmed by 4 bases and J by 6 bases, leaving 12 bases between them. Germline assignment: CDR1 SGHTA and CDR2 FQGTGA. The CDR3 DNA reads TGTGCCAGCAGCTCCTTCAGTGTGGCTGAAGCTTTCTTT. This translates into CASSSFSVAEAFF.

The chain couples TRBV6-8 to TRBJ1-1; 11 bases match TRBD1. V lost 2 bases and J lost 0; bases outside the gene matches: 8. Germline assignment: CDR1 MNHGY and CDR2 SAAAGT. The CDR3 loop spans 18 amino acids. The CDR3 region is CASSYPGTGGVMNTEAFF. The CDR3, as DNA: TGTGCCAGCAGTTACCCTGGGACAGGGGGAGTCATGAACACTGAAGCTTTCTTT.

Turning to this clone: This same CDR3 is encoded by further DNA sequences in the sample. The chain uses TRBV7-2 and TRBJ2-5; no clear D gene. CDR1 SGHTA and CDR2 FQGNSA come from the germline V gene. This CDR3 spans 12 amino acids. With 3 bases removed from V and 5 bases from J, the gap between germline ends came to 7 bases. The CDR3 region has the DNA TGTGCCAGCAGCTTGTACCGGGAGACCCAGTACTTC. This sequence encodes CASSLYRETQYF.

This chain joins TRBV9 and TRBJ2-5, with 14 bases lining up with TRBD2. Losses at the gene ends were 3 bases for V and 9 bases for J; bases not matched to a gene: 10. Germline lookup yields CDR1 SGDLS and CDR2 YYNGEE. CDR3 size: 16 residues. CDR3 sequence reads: CASSEGLAGAGGAQYF. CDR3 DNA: TGTGCCAGCAGCGAGGGACTAGCGGGGGCCGGGGGGGCCCAGTACTTC.

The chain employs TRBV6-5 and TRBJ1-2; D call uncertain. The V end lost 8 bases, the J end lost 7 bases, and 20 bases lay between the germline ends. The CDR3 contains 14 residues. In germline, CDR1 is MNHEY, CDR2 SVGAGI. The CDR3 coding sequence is TGTGCCAGCGGCCTGCCGGGAGTAGATGGTGGCTACACCTTC. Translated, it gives CASGLPGVDGGYTF.

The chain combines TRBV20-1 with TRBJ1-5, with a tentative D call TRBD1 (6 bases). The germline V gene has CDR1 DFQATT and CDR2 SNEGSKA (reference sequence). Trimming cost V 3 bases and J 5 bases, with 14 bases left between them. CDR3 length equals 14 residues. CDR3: CSASSRGLYQPQHF. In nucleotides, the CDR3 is TGCAGTGCTAGTAGCAGGGGTTTATATCAGCCCCAGCATTTT.

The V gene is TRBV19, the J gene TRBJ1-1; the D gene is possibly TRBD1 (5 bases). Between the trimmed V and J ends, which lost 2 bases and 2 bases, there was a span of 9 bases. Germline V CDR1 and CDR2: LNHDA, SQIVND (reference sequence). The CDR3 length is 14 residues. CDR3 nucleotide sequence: TGTGCCAGTAGTATATTGGGGCCTAACACTGAAGCTTTCTTT. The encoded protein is CASSILGPNTEAFF. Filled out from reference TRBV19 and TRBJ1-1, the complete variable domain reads DGGITQSPKYLFRKEGQNVTLSCEQNLNHDAMYWYRQDPGQGLRLIYYSQIVNDFQKGDIAEGYSVSREKKESFPLTVTSAQKNPTAFYLCASSILGPNTEAFFGQGTRLTVV.